This TCR beta chain was sequenced during a study of a mutant IDH1 vaccine in newly diagnosed glioma. Study background: Vaccination of patients was performed eight times, in weeks 1, 3, 5, 7, 11, 15, 19 and 23. Study-level findings and limits: Pseudoprogression appeared unlinked to shifts in leading peripheral T cell clonotypes.

The CDR3 runs 13 residues. Deletions cut 5 bases from V and 3 bases from J, with 10 bases between. From germline, CDR1 is SNHLY and CDR2 FYNNEI. On this clone itself: What it recognizes is unknown.

Data came from immunoSEQ multiplex PCR; TCRdb stores just in-frame clones and leaves some out. This repertoire shows almost 30,000 clones, 87% found once; its top ten account for under 4%. Noted time point: week 5, during vaccination. The study gave 300 ug of mutant IDH1 20-mer peptide per vaccine dose, with topical imiquimod. This clonotype was obtained from a woman in her forties with glioma. Some clones in this sample may be carry-over from other donors' samples. This sequence joins TRBV2 and TRBJ1-2, with a possible D match to TRBD1 (5 bases). Sequencing used peripheral blood mononuclear cells (PBMCs), obtained from a glioma patient whose treatment included an IDH1 peptide vaccine. Here the CDR3 DNA reads TGTGCCAGCAGTCGGGGCCCCGACTATGGCTACACCTTC. This encodes CASSRGPDYGYTF.